A selection of T cell receptor beta chains follows, all from one sample in a study of cytomegalovirus exposure and HLA in healthy donors. Method: immunoSEQ multiplex PCR; TCRdb's copy keeps in-frame clones and lacks some. The sample lists approximately 150,000 clones, 79% occurring once. The specimen sequenced was PBMCs. These TCRs come from a human donor in good health. CDR3s include the opening cysteine and the closing phenylalanine or tryptophan. A D gene is named only where the DNA matches it firmly. Rows give clone size only sometimes, using once, few, many, or a class for an expanded clone.

D gene: -; clone size: -; V gene: TRBV7-2; J gene: TRBJ1-2; CDR3 DNA: TGTGCCAGCAGCCTGACAGGAAGCTATGGCTACACCTTC; CDR3 protein: CASSLTGSYGYTF
D gene: -; clone size: -; V gene: TRBV19; J gene: TRBJ1-5; CDR3 DNA: TGTGCCAGTAGTACTCGGGAGGGGCTTGTACAGCCCCAGCATTTT; CDR3 protein: CASSTREGLVQPQHF
D gene: -; clone size: once; V gene: TRBV6-5; J gene: TRBJ1-2; CDR3 DNA: TGTGCCAGCAGTTTTTCCAGGGGTGGCTACACCTTC; CDR3 protein: CASSFSRGGYTF
D gene: TRBD1; clone size: -; V gene: TRBV5-1; J gene: TRBJ2-1; CDR3 DNA: TGCGCCAGCAGCTTGGACGCCGAGGGTAGGGGGCTTTGGAATGAGCAGTTCTTC; CDR3 protein: CASSLDAEGRGLWNEQFF
D gene: TRBD2; clone size: -; V gene: TRBV14; J gene: TRBJ2-7; CDR3 DNA: TGTGCCAGCAGCCCAAGGGCCTTACATCAGCGGGGTTTAACGGGCGAGCAGTACTTC; CDR3 protein: CASSPRALHQRGLTGEQYF
D gene: -; clone size: few; V gene: TRBV15; J gene: TRBJ1-5; CDR3 DNA: TGTGCCACCAGCAGAGACGCGAGTGGCAATCAGCCCCAGCATTTT; CDR3 protein: CATSRDASGNQPQHF
D gene: -; clone size: -; V gene: TRBV27; J gene: TRBJ1-5; CDR3 DNA: TGTGCCAGCAGTTCCCTCGGGGAAAGGTATAGCAATCAGCCCCAGCATTTT; CDR3 protein: CASSSLGERYSNQPQHF
D gene: TRBD1; clone size: -; V gene: TRBV11-3; J gene: TRBJ2-7; CDR3 DNA: TGTGCCAGCAGTTTGGGACAGGACTACGAGCAGTACTTC; CDR3 protein: CASSLGQDYEQYF
D gene: -; clone size: once; V gene: TRBV9; J gene: TRBJ1-2; CDR3 DNA: TGTGCCAGCAGCCCGCGGGACCGAGCTAACTATGGCTACACCTTC; CDR3 protein: CASSPRDRANYGYTF
D gene: TRBD2; clone size: -; V gene: TRBV5-4; J gene: TRBJ2-2; CDR3 DNA: TGTGCCAGCAGCTTAAGAGCGGGGGTTAACACCGGGGAGCTGTTTTTT; CDR3 protein: CASSLRAGVNTGELFF
D gene: TRBD1; clone size: -; V gene: TRBV27; J gene: TRBJ1-2; CDR3 DNA: TGTGCCAGCAGCCCGGACAGGGAGTTGCGCGGCTACACCTTC; CDR3 protein: CASSPDRELRGYTF
D gene: -; clone size: -; V gene: TRBV19; J gene: TRBJ1-2; CDR3 DNA: TGTGCCAGTAGTATAGAAGTTGGTCGGGTGAAGAACTATGGCTACACCTTC; CDR3 protein: CASSIEVGRVKNYGYTF
D gene: TRBD2; clone size: -; V gene: TRBV14; J gene: TRBJ2-3; CDR3 DNA: TGTGCCAGCAGCCAAGACAAGCGGGATGTTTGGGTCAGCACAGATACGCAGTATTTT; CDR3 protein: CASSQDKRDVWVSTDTQYF
D gene: -; clone size: -; V gene: TRBV27; J gene: TRBJ1-2; CDR3 DNA: TGTGCCAGCAGTTTACAGCGGCGGGGGTCAAAGTATGGCTACCCCTTC; CDR3 protein: CASSLQRRGSKYGYPF
D gene: -; clone size: -; V gene: TRBV7-2; J gene: TRBJ2-1; CDR3 DNA: TGTGCCAGCAGCTTAGGGGTGAGGGGGTACAATGAGCAGTTCTTC; CDR3 protein: CASSLGVRGYNEQFF
D gene: TRBD1; clone size: once; V gene: TRBV2; J gene: TRBJ2-7; CDR3 DNA: TGTGCCAGCAGTCGACAGGGGGCTACATACGAGCAGTACTTC; CDR3 protein: CASSRQGATYEQYF
D gene: -; clone size: -; V gene: TRBV10-1; J gene: TRBJ2-5; CDR3 DNA: TGCGCCAGCAGTGATGGGCAGGGGCGCTGGGAGACCCAGTACTTC; CDR3 protein: CASSDGQGRWETQYF
D gene: -; clone size: -; V gene: TRBV25-1; J gene: TRBJ1-1; CDR3 DNA: TGTGCCAGCAGTGGTCAGACTGGGAACACTGAAGCTTTCTTT; CDR3 protein: CASSGQTGNTEAFF
D gene: TRBD2; clone size: -; V gene: TRBV6-5; J gene: TRBJ2-3; CDR3 DNA: TGTGCCAGCACCCCGGGAGGTACAGATACGCAGTATTTT; CDR3 protein: CASTPGGTDTQYF
D gene: -; clone size: -; V gene: TRBV15; J gene: TRBJ1-2; CDR3 DNA: TGTGCCACCAGCAGAGAAAATGACAGATATGGCTACACCTTC; CDR3 protein: CATSRENDRYGYTF
D gene: -; clone size: -; V gene: TRBV28; J gene: TRBJ1-4; CDR3 DNA: TGTGCCAGCAGTTCAGGACTCAATGAAAAACTGTTTTTT; CDR3 protein: CASSSGLNEKLFF
D gene: TRBD2; clone size: -; V gene: TRBV19; J gene: TRBJ2-7; CDR3 DNA: TGTGCCACGGCTAGCGGGAGCTACGAGCAGTACTTC; CDR3 protein: CATASGSYEQYF
D gene: TRBD2; clone size: -; V gene: TRBV7-2; J gene: TRBJ2-1; CDR3 DNA: TGTGCCAGCAGCCCCCTAGGGTCCAGCGGGGTCTACAATGAGCAGTTCTTC; CDR3 protein: CASSPLGSSGVYNEQFF
D gene: -; clone size: -; V gene: TRBV7-9; J gene: TRBJ2-2; CDR3 DNA: TGTTCCAGCAGCTTAAGCTCCGGGGAGCTGTTTTTT; CDR3 protein: CSSSLSSGELFF
D gene: TRBD1; clone size: -; V gene: TRBV6-5; J gene: TRBJ1-1; CDR3 DNA: TGTGCCAGCAGTTTACAAACGACAGGGGGCACTGAAGCTTTCTTT; CDR3 protein: CASSLQTTGGTEAFF
D gene: TRBD2; clone size: -; V gene: TRBV7-6; J gene: TRBJ2-1; CDR3 DNA: TGTGCCAGCAGCTTGGGGACTAGCGGGAGGGCCAATGAGCAGTTCTTC; CDR3 protein: CASSLGTSGRANEQFF
D gene: -; clone size: -; V gene: TRBV10-2; J gene: TRBJ2-7; CDR3 DNA: TGCGCCAGCGTGGGAGAGACCTACGAGCAGTACTTC; CDR3 protein: CASVGETYEQYF
D gene: -; clone size: -; V gene: TRBV5-1; J gene: TRBJ2-3; CDR3 DNA: TGCGCCAGCAGCTTAGGGAGCCGGGATACGCAGTATTTT; CDR3 protein: CASSLGSRDTQYF
D gene: TRBD2; clone size: -; V gene: TRBV4-2; J gene: TRBJ2-1; CDR3 DNA: TGTGCCAGCAGCCAAGATCCGGCTAGCGGGAGGGCCGGTGAGCAGTTCTTC; CDR3 protein: CASSQDPASGRAGEQFF
D gene: TRBD2; clone size: -; V gene: TRBV27; J gene: TRBJ2-3; CDR3 DNA: TGTGCCAGCAGTTTAAGGCCCGTCATAGCGGGAGCCACAGATACGCAGTATTTT; CDR3 protein: CASSLRPVIAGATDTQYF
D gene: -; clone size: -; V gene: TRBV5-4; J gene: TRBJ2-5; CDR3 DNA: TGTGCCAGCAGCTTGGACCCCGGGGGCCAAGAGACCCAGTACTTC; CDR3 protein: CASSLDPGGQETQYF
D gene: TRBD2; clone size: -; V gene: TRBV25-1; J gene: TRBJ2-7; CDR3 DNA: TGTGCCAGCAGTTTGGGTGAGCGGGACTACGAGCAGTACTTC; CDR3 protein: CASSLGERDYEQYF
D gene: -; clone size: -; V gene: TRBV7-6; J gene: TRBJ2-3; CDR3 DNA: TGTGCCAGCAGCTCATTCCCCGGGAGTTTGACAGATACGCAGTATTTT; CDR3 protein: CASSSFPGSLTDTQYF
D gene: TRBD1; clone size: -; V gene: TRBV7-9; J gene: TRBJ2-3; CDR3 DNA: TGTGCCAGCAGCCCTCTGACAGGGGGGACCACAGATACGCAGTATTTT; CDR3 protein: CASSPLTGGTTDTQYF
D gene: -; clone size: -; V gene: TRBV13; J gene: TRBJ2-7; CDR3 DNA: TGTGCCAGCAGCCTTGGCGCTAGCTCTTACGAGCAGTACTTC; CDR3 protein: CASSLGASSYEQYF
D gene: -; clone size: -; V gene: TRBV6-5; J gene: TRBJ2-7; CDR3 DNA: TGTGCCAGCAGCCAAGGTACAGGGTTCGGCGAGCAGTACTTC; CDR3 protein: CASSQGTGFGEQYF
D gene: TRBD1; clone size: -; V gene: TRBV19; J gene: TRBJ2-7; CDR3 DNA: TGTGCCAGTAGTTCGGGACAGGGGATCTACGAGCAGTACTTC; CDR3 protein: CASSSGQGIYEQYF
D gene: -; clone size: -; V gene: TRBV20-1; J gene: TRBJ2-5; CDR3 DNA: TGCAGTGCTAGTAACCAAGAGACCCAGTACTTC; CDR3 protein: CSASNQETQYF
D gene: TRBD1; clone size: -; V gene: TRBV6-1; J gene: TRBJ2-6; CDR3 DNA: TGTGCCAGCAGTGAAGCCTTAATCGGGACAGGGAAGGCCAACGTCCTGACTTTC; CDR3 protein: CASSEALIGTGKANVLTF
D gene: -; clone size: -; V gene: TRBV6-1; J gene: TRBJ1-1; CDR3 DNA: TGTGCCAGCAGTGGCAAGGGGGAGATCACTGAAGCTTTCTTT; CDR3 protein: CASSGKGEITEAFF
D gene: -; clone size: -; V gene: TRBV30; J gene: TRBJ2-3; CDR3 DNA: TGTGCCTGCAACTTCAAGACACTCGGTGATACGCAGTATTTT; CDR3 protein: CACNFKTLGDTQYF
D gene: -; clone size: -; V gene: TRBV11-2; J gene: TRBJ2-5; CDR3 DNA: TGTGCCAGCAGCTTAGTTGTAACTAGTTACCAAGAGACCCAGTACTTC; CDR3 protein: CASSLVVTSYQETQYF
D gene: -; clone size: -; V gene: TRBV7-8; J gene: TRBJ1-2; CDR3 DNA: TGTGCCAGCAGCTCCGGTCAAGCAGGACAGCCACTTAACTATGGCTACACCTTC; CDR3 protein: CASSSGQAGQPLNYGYTF
D gene: TRBD2; clone size: -; V gene: TRBV9; J gene: TRBJ2-3; CDR3 DNA: TGTGCCAGCAGCGTGAGCGGGGGGGCCGCAGATACGCAGTATTTT; CDR3 protein: CASSVSGGAADTQYF
D gene: -; clone size: -; V gene: TRBV30; J gene: TRBJ1-5; CDR3 DNA: TGTGCCTGGAGTGTCCGGGGAGGACAGCCCCAGCATTTT; CDR3 protein: CAWSVRGGQPQHF
D gene: TRBD2; clone size: few; V gene: TRBV5-1; J gene: TRBJ2-7; CDR3 DNA: TGCGCCTCCCCGCACCCGGCGGGAGAGAGGAAATCCTACGAGCAGTACTTC; CDR3 protein: CASPHPAGERKSYEQYF
D gene: TRBD2; clone size: -; V gene: TRBV28; J gene: TRBJ2-1; CDR3 DNA: TGTGCCAGCAGCCGAGCGGGAGTGTATGAGCAGTTCTTC; CDR3 protein: CASSRAGVYEQFF
D gene: TRBD1; clone size: -; V gene: TRBV9; J gene: TRBJ2-7; CDR3 DNA: TGTGCCAGCAGCGTAGCCGGGACAGCGATCTACGAGCAGTACTTC; CDR3 protein: CASSVAGTAIYEQYF
D gene: -; clone size: -; V gene: TRBV5-1; J gene: TRBJ1-2; CDR3 DNA: TGCGCCAGCAGCTTGGATGCTCAGGCCCCCGGACAGAATGGCTACACCTTC; CDR3 protein: CASSLDAQAPGQNGYTF
D gene: -; clone size: -; V gene: TRBV7-2; J gene: TRBJ2-2; CDR3 DNA: TGTGCCAGCAGCCGGACAGTAAACACCGGGGAGCTGTTTTTT; CDR3 protein: CASSRTVNTGELFF
D gene: -; clone size: few; V gene: TRBV10-1; J gene: TRBJ1-1; CDR3 DNA: TGCGCCAGCAGTGGGCAAGCAGCAGGGGCTCACACTGAAGCTTTCTTT; CDR3 protein: CASSGQAAGAHTEAFF
D gene: TRBD1; clone size: -; V gene: TRBV6-5; J gene: TRBJ1-1; CDR3 DNA: TGTGCCAGCAAACCGGACAGGGACACTGAAGCTTTCTTT; CDR3 protein: CASKPDRDTEAFF
D gene: -; clone size: -; V gene: TRBV5-1; J gene: TRBJ2-5; CDR3 DNA: TGCGCCAGCAACCTAGGGGCTGAGGAGACCCAGTACTTC; CDR3 protein: CASNLGAEETQYF
D gene: TRBD1; clone size: -; V gene: TRBV19; J gene: TRBJ2-7; CDR3 DNA: TGTGCCAGTAGTATCTGGACAGGGGACGAGCAGTACTTC; CDR3 protein: CASSIWTGDEQYF
D gene: -; clone size: -; V gene: TRBV30; J gene: TRBJ1-5; CDR3 DNA: TGTGCCTGGGGTCTGGGTGGGGCCGATCAGCCCCAGCATTTT; CDR3 protein: CAWGLGGADQPQHF